This TCR beta chain derives from a study of blood T cell repertoires in COVID-19. Using immunoSEQ multiplex PCR, the repertoire was profiled, and TCRdb retains in-frame clones only, with some absent. The repertoire consists of 150,000 to 200,000 clones, with about 86% occurring once and the leading ten covering roughly 8%. V was pared by 5 bases and J by 7 bases, with 10 bases of the junction left unmatched. CDR3 length: 16 amino acids. Germline lookup yields CDR1 SGHVS and CDR2 FQNEAQ. The J gene is TRBJ2-1, the V gene TRBV7-8; 11 nucleotides agree with TRBD2. The sample was peripheral blood. The clonotype comes from a man aged 55 to 70 with acute or convalescent COVID-19. The CDR3 here is CASSARTSGFLNEQFF. The CDR3 DNA sequence: TGTGCCAGCAGCGCGCGGACTAGCGGGTTTTTGAATGAGCAGTTCTTC.